This TCR beta chain stems from a study of blood T cell repertoires in COVID-19 (dated by TCRdb to 2020 to 2022). As for the study more broadly: Samples from collaborators originated in the United States, Italy and Spain and spanned both the acute and convalescent phases of COVID-19. The prospective study material was composed of cDNA or gDNA derived from T cells, B-cell-depleted T cells, or PBMCs. Subjects who had been exposed to COVID-19, were actively infected with it, or had recovered from it provided the deeply sampled blood TCRbeta repertoires that made up the dataset. The repertoires were released in a freely available public database meant as a resource for research on the immune response to SARS-CoV-2. The samples were drawn from two sources: the first 160 participants of the ongoing ImmuneRACE study, and some 1,300 subjects contributed by 6 global collaborators. Nearly every sample came with metadata listing a de-identified subject ID, COVID-19 status, age in years and sex. Where HLA class I and class II types were available, the types were taken from metadata supplied by the sample provider, not from assay-based typing.

Trimming at the junction amounts to 5 bases on V and 2 bases on J, and the germline ends lie 9 bases apart. Reading the germline V gene (reference sequence) gives CDR1 SEHNR and CDR2 FQNEAQ. From cysteine to phenylalanine, the CDR3 is 13 amino acids long. Only CDR3 DNA is held: 39 bases, read in frame from base 1. Overall study outcomes, separate from this receptor: How much clinical and demographic metadata was included differed by source and by participant, and the metadata was provided uncurated.

Worth noting for this clone: This receptor's antigen is unknown. Base quality data are lacking; no much larger clone is found one base away.

The immunoSEQ Assay, a bias-controlled multiplex PCR, was used to amplify TCRbeta CDR3 regions from genomic DNA. The published analysis was carried out like this. The number of nucleated cells in each sample was estimated by amplification of reference gene primers within the assay. To quantify the absolute abundance of each unique TCRbeta CDR3 rearrangement, sequence reads were collapsed and filtered. Productive Simpson clonality was computed per sample as the square root of Simpson's diversity index over productive rearrangements. The source is immuneACCESS, and TCRdb retained only in-frame sequences with V and J called. Part of the clones is not carried over; for the studies checked, unresolved V genes explain less than half of this, and the remainder is unexplained. That table furnishes V, J and clone size, whereas the DNA furnished D and trimming. Counted in this sample were about 200,000 clones; around 82% of them appeared once. The leading ten clones occupy 6.5% to 9.5% of the sample.

In the prospective study, participants were about 18 to 95 years old, resided in fewer than 25 geographic areas of the United States, and were enrolled through a virtual design. To assign participants to cohorts, the prospective study relied on clinical history that participants themselves reported in a screening survey and a study questionnaire. Recovered participants in ImmuneRACE Cohort 3 were defined as having two consecutive negative NP/OP PCR tests, clearance from a healthcare professional, or resolution of symptoms. In the prospective study, mobile phlebotomists collected whole blood, serum and a nasopharyngeal or oropharyngeal swab from each participant. Participants in the prospective study had the option to provide additional blood draws and questionnaires over a roughly two-month period. Before DNA extraction, blood samples from the prospective study were shipped at room temperature or frozen.

The clonotype comes from a man aged 40-55 years who had recovered from COVID-19. The rearrangement combines TRBV7-9 with TRBJ2-5, and possibly TRBD2, on 5 matching bases. Sequenced material: PBMCs or T cells enriched from blood (not recorded which). At the DNA level, the sequence is TGTGCCAGCAGCCCGAGGGTTCAAGAGACCCAGTACTTC. The resulting protein is CASSPRVQETQYF.